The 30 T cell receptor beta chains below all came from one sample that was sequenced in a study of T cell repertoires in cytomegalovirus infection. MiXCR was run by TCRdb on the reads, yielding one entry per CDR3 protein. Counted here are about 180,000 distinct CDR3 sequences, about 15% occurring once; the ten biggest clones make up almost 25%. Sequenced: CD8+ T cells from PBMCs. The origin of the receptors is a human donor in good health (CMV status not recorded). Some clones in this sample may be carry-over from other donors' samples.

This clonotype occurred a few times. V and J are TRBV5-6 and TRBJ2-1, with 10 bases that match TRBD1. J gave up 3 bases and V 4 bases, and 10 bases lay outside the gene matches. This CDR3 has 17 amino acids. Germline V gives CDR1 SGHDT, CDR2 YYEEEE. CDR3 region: CASSVRDRGSGYNEQFF. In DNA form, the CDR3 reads TGTGCCAGCAGCGTCCGGGACAGGGGTTCTGGCTACAATGAGCAGTTCTTC.

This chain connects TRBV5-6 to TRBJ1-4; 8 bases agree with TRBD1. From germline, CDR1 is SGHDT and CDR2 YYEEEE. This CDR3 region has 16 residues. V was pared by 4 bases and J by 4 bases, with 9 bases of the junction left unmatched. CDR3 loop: CASSPDPGQVNEKLFF. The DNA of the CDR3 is TGTGCCAGCAGCCCGGACCCGGGACAGGTTAATGAAAAACTGTTTTTT.

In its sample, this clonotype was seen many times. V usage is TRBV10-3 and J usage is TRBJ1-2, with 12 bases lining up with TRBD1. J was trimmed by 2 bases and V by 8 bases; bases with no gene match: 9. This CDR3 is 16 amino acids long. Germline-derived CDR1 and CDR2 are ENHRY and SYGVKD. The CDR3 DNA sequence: TGTGCCATCGGAGGGGACAGGGGGCGGCCAAACTATGGCTACACCTTC. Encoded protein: CAIGGDRGRPNYGYTF.

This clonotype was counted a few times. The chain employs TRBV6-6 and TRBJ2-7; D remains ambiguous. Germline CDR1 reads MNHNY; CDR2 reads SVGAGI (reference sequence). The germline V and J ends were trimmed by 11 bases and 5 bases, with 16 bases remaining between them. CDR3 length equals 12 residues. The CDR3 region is CASTDFPDEQYF. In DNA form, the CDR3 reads TGTGCCTCTACCGACTTCCCAGACGAGCAGTACTTC.

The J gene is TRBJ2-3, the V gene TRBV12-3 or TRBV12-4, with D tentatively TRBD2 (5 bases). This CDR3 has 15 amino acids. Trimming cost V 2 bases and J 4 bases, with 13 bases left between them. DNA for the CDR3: TGTGCCAGCAGTTTATCGGCGGGCCGGGCAGATACGCAGTATTTT. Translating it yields CASSLSAGRADTQYF.

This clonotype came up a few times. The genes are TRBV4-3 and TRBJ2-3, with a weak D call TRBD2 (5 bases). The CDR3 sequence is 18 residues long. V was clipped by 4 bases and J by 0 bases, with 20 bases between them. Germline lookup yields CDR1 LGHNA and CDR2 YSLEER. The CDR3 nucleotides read TGCGCCAGCAGCCCTAGGGAGAAGACGGACTTTAGCACAGATACGCAGTATTTT. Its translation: CASSPREKTDFSTDTQYF.

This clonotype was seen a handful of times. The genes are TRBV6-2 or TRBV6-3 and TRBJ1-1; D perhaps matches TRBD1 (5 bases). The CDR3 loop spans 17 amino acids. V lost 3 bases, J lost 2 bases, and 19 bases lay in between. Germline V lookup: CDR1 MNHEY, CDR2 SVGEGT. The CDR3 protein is CASSYNPSIGDNTEAFF. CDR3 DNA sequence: TGTGCCAGCAGTTATAATCCGTCAATAGGGGACAACACTGAAGCTTTCTTT.

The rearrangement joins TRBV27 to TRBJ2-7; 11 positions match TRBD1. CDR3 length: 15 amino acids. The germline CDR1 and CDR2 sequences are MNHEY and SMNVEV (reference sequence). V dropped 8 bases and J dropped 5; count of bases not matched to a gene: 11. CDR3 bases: TGTGCCAGCCGCTATGACGGACAGGGGGCAAACGAGCAGTACTTC. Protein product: CASRYDGQGANEQYF.

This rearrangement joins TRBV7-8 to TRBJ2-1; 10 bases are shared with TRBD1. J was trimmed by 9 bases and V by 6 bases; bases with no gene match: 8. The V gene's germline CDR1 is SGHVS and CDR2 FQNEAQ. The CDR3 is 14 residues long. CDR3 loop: CASSLPGQGLEQFF. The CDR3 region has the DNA TGTGCCAGCAGTCTCCCGGGACAGGGGCTTGAGCAGTTCTTC.

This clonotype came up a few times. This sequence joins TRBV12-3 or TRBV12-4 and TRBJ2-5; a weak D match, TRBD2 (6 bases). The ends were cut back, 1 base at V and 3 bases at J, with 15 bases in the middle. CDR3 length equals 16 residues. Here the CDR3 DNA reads TGTGCCAGCAGTTTAGTGCGGGACGTACCTGAAGAGACCCAGTACTTC. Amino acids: CASSLVRDVPEETQYF.

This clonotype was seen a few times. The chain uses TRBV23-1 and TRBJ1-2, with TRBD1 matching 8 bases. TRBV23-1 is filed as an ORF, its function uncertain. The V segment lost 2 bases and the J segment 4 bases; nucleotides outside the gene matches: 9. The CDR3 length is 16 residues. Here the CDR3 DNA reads TGCGCCAGCAGTCAACTGGACAGGGAGACTTTCTATGGCTACACCTTC. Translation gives CASSQLDRETFYGYTF.

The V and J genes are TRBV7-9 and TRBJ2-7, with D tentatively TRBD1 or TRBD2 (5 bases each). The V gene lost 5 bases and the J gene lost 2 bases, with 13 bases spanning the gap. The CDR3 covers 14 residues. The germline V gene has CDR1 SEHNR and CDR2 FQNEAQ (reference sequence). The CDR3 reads CASSPSLGAYEQYF. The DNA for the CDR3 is TGTGCCAGCAGCCCTAGTTTGGGGGCCTACGAGCAGTACTTC. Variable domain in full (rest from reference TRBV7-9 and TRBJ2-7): DTGVSQNPRHKITKRGQNVTFRCDPISEHNRLYWYRQTLGQGPEFLTYFQNEAQLEKSRLLSDRFSAERPKGSFSTLEIQRTEQGDSAMYLCASSPSLGAYEQYFGPGTRLTVT.

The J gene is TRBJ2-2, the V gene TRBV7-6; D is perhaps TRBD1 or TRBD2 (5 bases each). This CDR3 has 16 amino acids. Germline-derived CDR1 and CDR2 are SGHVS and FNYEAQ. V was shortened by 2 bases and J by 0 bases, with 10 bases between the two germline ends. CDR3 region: CASSLLGRANTGELFF. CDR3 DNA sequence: TGTGCCAGCAGCTTACTGGGACGAGCGAACACCGGGGAGCTGTTTTTT.

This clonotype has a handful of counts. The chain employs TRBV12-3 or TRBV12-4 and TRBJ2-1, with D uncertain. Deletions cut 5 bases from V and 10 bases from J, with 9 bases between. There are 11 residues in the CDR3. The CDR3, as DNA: TGTGCCAGCAGTGAGAGTCCCGAGCAGTTCTTC. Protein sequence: CASSESPEQFF.

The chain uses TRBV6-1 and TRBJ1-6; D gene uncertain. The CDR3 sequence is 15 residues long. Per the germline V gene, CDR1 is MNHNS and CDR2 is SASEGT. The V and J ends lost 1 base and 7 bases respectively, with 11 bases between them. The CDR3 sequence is CASSEVGRENSPLHF. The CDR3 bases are TGTGCCAGCAGTGAAGTTGGTAGAGAAAATTCACCCCTCCACTTT.

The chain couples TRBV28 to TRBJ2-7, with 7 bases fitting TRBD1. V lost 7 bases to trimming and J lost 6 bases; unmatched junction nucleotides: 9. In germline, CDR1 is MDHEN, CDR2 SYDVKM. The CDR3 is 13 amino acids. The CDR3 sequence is CASTQLTGLEQYF. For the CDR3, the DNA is TGTGCCAGCACCCAATTGACAGGGCTCGAGCAGTACTTC.

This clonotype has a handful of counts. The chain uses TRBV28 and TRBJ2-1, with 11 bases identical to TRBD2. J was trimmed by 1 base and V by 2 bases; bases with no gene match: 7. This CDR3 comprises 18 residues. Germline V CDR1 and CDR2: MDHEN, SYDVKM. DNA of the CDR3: TGTGCCAGCAGTTTACTAGCGGGGGGAATCAGTTCCTACAATGAGCAGTTCTTC. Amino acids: CASSLLAGGISSYNEQFF.

CDR3 residues: CSVEERWTTLDTQYF. The CDR3 coding sequence is TGCAGCGTTGAAGAACGGTGGACAACACTCGATACGCAGTATTTT. This chain links TRBV29-1 with TRBJ2-3, with D perhaps TRBD1 (5 bases). This CDR3 is 15 amino acids long. V shed 0 bases and J shed 6 bases, with 16 bases lying between them. Germline-derived CDR1 and CDR2 are SQVTM and ANQGSEA.

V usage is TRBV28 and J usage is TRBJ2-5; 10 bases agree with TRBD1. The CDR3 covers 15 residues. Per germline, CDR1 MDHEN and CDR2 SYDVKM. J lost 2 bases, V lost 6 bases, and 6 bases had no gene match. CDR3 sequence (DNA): TGTGCCAGCAGCCGGGACAGGGGCTCGCAAGAGACCCAGTACTTC. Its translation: CASSRDRGSQETQYF. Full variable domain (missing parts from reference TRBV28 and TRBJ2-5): DVKVTQSSRYLVKRTGEKVFLECVQDMDHENMFWYRQDPGLGLRLIYFSYDVKMKEKGDIPEGYSVSREKKERFSLILESASTNQTSMYLCASSRDRGSQETQYFGPGTRLLVL.

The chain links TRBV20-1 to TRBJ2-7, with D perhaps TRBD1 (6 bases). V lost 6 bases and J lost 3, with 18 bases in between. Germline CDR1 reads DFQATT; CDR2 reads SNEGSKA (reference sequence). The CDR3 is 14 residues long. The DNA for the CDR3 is TGCAGTGCGGTACCGGGACATATCGACTACGAGCAGTACTTC. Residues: CSAVPGHIDYEQYF.

The CDR3 is CASSYPGGANQPQHF. Here the CDR3 DNA reads TGTGCCAGCAGTTACCCAGGGGGCGCGAATCAGCCCCAGCATTTT. The rearrangement links TRBV6-6 to TRBJ1-5; 8 bases match TRBD1. The CDR3 length is 15 residues. V lost 2 bases and J lost 4; bases outside the gene matches: 4. In germline, CDR1 is MNHNY, CDR2 SVGAGI (reference sequence).

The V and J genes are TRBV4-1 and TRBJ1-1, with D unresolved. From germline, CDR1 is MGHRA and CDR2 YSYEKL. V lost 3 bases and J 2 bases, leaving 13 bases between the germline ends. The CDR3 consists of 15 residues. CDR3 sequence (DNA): TGCGCCAGCAGCCATCCCCCGGACGGTAACACTGAAGCTTTCTTT. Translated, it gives CASSHPPDGNTEAFF.

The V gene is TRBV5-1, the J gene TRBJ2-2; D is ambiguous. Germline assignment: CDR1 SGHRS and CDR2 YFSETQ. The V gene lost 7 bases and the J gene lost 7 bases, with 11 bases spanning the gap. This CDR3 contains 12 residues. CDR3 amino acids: CASRLGFGELFF. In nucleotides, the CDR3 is TGCGCCAGCCGACTGGGTTTCGGGGAGCTGTTTTTT.

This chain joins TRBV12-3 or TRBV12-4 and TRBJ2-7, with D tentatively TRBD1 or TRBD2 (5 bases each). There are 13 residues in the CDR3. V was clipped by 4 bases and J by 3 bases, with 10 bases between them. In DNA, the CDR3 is TGTGCCAGCAGTTGGGGACGGGGCTACGAGCAGTACTTC. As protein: CASSWGRGYEQYF.

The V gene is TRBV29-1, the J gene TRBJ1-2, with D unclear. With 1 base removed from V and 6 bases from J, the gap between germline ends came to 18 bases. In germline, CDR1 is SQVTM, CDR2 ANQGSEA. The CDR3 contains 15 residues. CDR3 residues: CSVEVLGVPTNGYTF. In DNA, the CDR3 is TGCAGCGTTGAAGTTCTGGGCGTTCCTACGAATGGCTACACCTTC.

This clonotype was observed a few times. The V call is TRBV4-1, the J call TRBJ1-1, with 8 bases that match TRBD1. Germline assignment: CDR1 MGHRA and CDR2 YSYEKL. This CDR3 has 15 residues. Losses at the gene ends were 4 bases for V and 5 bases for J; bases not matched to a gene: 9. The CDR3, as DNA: TGCGCCAGCAGCCCCCTGACAGGGGTAGAGACTGAAGCTTTCTTT. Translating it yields CASSPLTGVETEAFF.

DNA for the CDR3: TGTGCCAGCAGCCCAGGGCAGGGGAGCGTTGAGCAGTTCTTC. It translates to CASSPGQGSVEQFF. This sequence joins TRBV14 and TRBJ2-1; possible D gene TRBD1, 6 bases. The V and J ends lost 4 bases and 9 bases respectively, with 16 bases between them. Germline loops: CDR1 SGHDN, CDR2 FVKESK. The CDR3 spans 14 residues. The complete variable domain, with remaining parts taken from reference TRBV14 and TRBJ2-1, reads EAGVTQFPSHSVIEKGQTVTLRCDPISGHDNLYWYRRVMGKEIKFLLHFVKESKQDESGMPNNRFLAERTGGTYSTLKVQPAELEDSGVYFCASSPGQGSVEQFFGPGTRLTVL.

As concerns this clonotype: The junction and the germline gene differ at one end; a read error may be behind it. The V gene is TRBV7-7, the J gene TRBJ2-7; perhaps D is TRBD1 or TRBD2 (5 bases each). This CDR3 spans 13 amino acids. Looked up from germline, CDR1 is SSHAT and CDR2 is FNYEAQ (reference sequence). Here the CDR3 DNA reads TGTGCTAGCAGCCAACGGTGGGGGTACGAGCAGTACTTC. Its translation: CASSQRWGYEQYF. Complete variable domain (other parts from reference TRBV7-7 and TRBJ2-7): GAGVSQSPRYKVTKRGQDVTLRCDPISSHATLYWYQQALGQGPEFLTYFNYEAQPDKSGLPSDRFSAERPEGSISTLTIQRTEQRDSAMYRCASSQRWGYEQYFGPGTRLTVT.

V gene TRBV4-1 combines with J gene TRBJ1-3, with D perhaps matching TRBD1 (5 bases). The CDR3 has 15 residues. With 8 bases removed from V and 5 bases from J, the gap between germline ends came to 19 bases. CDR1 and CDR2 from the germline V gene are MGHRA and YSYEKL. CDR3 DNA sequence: TGCGCCAGCTCTCCACTCCCGGGACGACGAAACACCATATATTTT. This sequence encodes CASSPLPGRRNTIYF.

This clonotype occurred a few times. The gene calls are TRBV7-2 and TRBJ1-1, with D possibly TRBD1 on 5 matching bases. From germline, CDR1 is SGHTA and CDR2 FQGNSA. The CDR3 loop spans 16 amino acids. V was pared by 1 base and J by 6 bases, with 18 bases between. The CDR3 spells CASSLGRRLRASEAFF. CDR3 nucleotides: TGTGCCAGCAGCTTAGGAAGGCGCCTCAGGGCCTCTGAAGCTTTCTTT. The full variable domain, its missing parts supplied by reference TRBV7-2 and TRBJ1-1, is GAGVSQSPSNKVTEKGKDVELRCDPISGHTALYWYRQSLGQGLEFLIYFQGNSAPDKSGLPSDRFSAERTGGSVSTLTIQRTQQEDSAVYLCASSLGRRLRASEAFFGQGTRLTVV.